This T cell receptor (beta chain) is from a study of blood T cell repertoires in COVID-19. Repertoires were generated with immunoSEQ multiplex PCR, while TCRdb's copy carries only in-frame clones and drops some. The repertoire includes roughly 100,000 clones, more than 75% of them detected once, and roughly a tenth sits in the top ten. Sample: peripheral blood. This clonotype was sampled from a man aged 55 to 70 with active or convalescent COVID-19.

The CDR3 protein is CSVELGGETQYF. CDR3 DNA: TGCAGCGTTGAACTTGGAGGTGAGACCCAGTACTTC. This rearrangement joins TRBV29-1 to TRBJ2-5; weak D call: TRBD2 (5 bases). Germline V gene data show CDR1 as SQVTM and CDR2 as ANQGSEA. CDR3 length: 12 residues. Trimming removed 2 bases at V and 5 bases at J, with 9 bases between.